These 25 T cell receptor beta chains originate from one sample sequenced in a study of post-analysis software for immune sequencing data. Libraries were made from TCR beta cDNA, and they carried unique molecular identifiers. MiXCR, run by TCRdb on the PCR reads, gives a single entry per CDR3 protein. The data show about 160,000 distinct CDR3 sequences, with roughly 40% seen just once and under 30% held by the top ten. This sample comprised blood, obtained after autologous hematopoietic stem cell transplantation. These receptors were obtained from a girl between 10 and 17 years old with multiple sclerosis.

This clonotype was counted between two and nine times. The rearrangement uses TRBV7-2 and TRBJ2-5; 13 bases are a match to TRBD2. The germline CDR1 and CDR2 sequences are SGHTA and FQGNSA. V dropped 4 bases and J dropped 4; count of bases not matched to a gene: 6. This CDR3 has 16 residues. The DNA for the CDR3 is TGTGCCAGCAGCTCGCCGACTAGCGGGAGGAGAGAGACCCAGTACTTC. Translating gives CASSSPTSGRRETQYF.

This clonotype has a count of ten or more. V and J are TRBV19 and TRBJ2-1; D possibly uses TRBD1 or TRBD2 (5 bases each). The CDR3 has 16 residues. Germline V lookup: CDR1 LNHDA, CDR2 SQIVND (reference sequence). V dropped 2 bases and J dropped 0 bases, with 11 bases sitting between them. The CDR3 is CASSIIWGSSYNEQFF. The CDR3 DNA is TGTGCCAGTAGTATAATTTGGGGGAGCTCCTACAATGAGCAGTTCTTC.

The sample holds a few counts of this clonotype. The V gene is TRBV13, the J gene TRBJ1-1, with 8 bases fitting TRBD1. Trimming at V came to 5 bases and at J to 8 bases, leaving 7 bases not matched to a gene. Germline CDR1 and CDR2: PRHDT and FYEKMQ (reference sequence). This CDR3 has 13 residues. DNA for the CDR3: TGTGCCAGCAGCCCCCCGGACAGGGTAGAAGCTTTCTTT. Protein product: CASSPPDRVEAFF.

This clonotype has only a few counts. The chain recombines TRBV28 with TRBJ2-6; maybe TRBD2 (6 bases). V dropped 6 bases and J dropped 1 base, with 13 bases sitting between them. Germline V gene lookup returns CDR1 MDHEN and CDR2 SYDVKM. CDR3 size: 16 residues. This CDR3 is CASSRVGGSGANVLTF. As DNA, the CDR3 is TGTGCCAGCAGCCGGGTAGGAGGGTCTGGGGCCAACGTCCTGACTTTC.

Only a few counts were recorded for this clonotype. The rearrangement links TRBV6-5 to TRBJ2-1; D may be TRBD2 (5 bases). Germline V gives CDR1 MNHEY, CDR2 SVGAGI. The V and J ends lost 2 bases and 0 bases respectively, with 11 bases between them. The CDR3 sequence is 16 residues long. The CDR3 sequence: CASSYGAASSYNEQFF. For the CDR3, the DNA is TGTGCCAGCAGTTACGGAGCGGCTAGCTCCTACAATGAGCAGTTCTTC.

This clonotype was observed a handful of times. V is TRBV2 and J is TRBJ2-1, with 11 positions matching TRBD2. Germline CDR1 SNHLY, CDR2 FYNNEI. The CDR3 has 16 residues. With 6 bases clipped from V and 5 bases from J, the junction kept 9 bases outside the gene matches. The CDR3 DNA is TGTGCCAGCAGGGCGGTCCTGGGACTAGCGGACAATGAGCAGTTCTTC. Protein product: CASRAVLGLADNEQFF.

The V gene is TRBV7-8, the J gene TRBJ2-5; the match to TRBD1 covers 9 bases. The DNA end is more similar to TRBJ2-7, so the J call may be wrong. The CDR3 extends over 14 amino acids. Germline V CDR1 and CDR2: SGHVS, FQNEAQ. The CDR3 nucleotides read TGTGCCAGCAGCCTGGGGACAGGGTACCACGAGCAGTACTTC. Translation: CASSLGTGYHEQYF.

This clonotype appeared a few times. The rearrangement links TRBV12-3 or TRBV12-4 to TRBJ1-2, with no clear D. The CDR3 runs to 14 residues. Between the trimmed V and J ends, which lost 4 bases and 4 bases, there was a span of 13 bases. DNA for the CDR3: TGTGCCAGCAGTTCCCTCAGCCTACTCTATGGCTACACCTTC. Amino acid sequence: CASSSLSLLYGYTF.

The DNA for the CDR3 is TGTGCCAGCAGCCGCCAGGGGGTGGTCACAGATACGCAGTATTTT. It yields the protein CASSRQGVVTDTQYF. V gene TRBV7-2 combines with J gene TRBJ2-3, with 7 bases identical to TRBD1. V lost 5 bases to trimming and J lost 2 bases; unmatched junction nucleotides: 7. CDR1 and CDR2 from the germline V gene are SGHTA and FQGNSA. This CDR3 contains 15 residues.

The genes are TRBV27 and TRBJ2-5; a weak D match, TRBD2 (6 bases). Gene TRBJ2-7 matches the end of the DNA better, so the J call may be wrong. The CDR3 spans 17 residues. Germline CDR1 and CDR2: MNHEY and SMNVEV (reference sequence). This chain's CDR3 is CASSFGAPWGDQYEQYF. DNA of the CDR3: TGTGCCAGCAGTTTTGGGGCCCCCTGGGGGGACCAATACGAGCAGTACTTC.

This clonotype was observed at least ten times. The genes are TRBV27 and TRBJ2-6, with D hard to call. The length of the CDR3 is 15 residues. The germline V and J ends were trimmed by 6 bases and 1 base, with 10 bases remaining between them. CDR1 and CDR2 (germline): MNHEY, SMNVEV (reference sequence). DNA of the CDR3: TGTGCCAGCAGCCGCCAGGTTTCTGGGGCCAACGTCCTGACTTTC. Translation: CASSRQVSGANVLTF.

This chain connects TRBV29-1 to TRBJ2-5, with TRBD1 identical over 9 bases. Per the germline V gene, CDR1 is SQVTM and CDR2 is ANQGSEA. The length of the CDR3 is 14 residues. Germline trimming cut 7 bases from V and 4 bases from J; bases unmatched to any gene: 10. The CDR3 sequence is CSAKPTGGRETQYF. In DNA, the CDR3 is TGCAGCGCCAAACCCACAGGGGGCCGAGAGACCCAGTACTTC.

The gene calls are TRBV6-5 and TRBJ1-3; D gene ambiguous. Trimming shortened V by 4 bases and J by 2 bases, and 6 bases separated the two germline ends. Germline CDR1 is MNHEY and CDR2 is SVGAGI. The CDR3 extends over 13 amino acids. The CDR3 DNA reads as TGTGCCAGCAGTTCCTTGACTGGAAACACCATATATTTT. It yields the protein CASSSLTGNTIYF.

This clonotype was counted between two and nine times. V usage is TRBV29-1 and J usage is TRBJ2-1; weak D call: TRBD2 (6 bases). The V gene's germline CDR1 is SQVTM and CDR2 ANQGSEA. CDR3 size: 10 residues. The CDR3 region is CNRRDDEQFF. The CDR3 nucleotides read TGCAACCGGAGGGACGATGAGCAGTTCTTC.

The CDR3 is CSARDQSFAKNIQYF. The DNA of the CDR3 is TGCAGTGCTAGAGATCAAAGCTTTGCCAAAAACATTCAGTACTTC. The gene calls are TRBV20-1 and TRBJ2-4; D is ambiguous. CDR1 and CDR2 from the germline V gene are DFQATT and SNEGSKA (reference sequence). Deletions cut 0 bases from V and 1 base from J, with 10 bases between. This CDR3 contains 15 residues.

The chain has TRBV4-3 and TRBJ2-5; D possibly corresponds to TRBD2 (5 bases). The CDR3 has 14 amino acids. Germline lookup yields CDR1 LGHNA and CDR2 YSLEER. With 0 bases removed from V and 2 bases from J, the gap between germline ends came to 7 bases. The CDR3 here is CASSQDGIQETQYF. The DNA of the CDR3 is TGCGCCAGCAGCCAAGACGGGATTCAAGAGACCCAGTACTTC.

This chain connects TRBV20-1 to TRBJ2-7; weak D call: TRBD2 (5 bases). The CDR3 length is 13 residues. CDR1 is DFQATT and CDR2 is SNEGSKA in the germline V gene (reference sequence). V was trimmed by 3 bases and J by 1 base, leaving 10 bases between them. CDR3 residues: CSARRANSYEQYF. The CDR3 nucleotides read TGCAGTGCTAGGAGGGCGAATTCCTACGAGCAGTACTTC.

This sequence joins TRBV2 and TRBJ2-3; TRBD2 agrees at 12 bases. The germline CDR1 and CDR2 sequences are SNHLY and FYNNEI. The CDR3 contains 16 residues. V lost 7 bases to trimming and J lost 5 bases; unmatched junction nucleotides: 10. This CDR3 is CASTSQTSGSRDTQYF. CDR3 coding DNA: TGTGCCAGCACCTCCCAGACTAGCGGGAGTAGAGATACGCAGTATTTT.

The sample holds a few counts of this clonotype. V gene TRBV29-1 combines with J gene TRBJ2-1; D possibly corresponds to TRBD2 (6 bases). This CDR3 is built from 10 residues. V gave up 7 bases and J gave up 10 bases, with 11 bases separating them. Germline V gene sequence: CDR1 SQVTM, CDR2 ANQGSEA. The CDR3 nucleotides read TGCAGCGCTTCGCTAGCGGAGCAGTTCTTC. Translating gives CSASLAEQFF.

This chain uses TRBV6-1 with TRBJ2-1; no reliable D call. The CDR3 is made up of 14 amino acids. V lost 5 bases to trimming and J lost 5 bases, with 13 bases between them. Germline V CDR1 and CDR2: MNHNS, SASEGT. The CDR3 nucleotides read TGTGCCAGCAGTCCCAGGTGGGCCCACAATGAGCAGTTCTTC. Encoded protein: CASSPRWAHNEQFF.

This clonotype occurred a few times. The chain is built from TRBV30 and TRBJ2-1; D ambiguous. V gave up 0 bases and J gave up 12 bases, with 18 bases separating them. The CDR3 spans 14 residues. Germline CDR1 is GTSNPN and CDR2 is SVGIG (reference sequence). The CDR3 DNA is TGTGCCTGGAGTGTCAACGGTCTCAATGGATGGCAGTTCTTC. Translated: CAWSVNGLNGWQFF. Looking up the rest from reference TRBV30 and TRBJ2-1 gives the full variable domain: SQTIHQWPATLVQPVGSPLSLECTVEGTSNPNLYWYRQAAGRGLQLLFYSVGIGQISSEVPQNLSASRPQDRQFILSSKKLLLSDSGFYLCAWSVNGLNGWQFFGPGTRLTVL.

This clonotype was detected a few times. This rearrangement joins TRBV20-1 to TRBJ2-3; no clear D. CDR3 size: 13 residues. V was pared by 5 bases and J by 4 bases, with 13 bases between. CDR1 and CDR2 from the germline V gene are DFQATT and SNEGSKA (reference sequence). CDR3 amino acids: CSARPANADTQYF. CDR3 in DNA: TGCAGTGCTCGTCCGGCCAACGCAGATACGCAGTATTTT.

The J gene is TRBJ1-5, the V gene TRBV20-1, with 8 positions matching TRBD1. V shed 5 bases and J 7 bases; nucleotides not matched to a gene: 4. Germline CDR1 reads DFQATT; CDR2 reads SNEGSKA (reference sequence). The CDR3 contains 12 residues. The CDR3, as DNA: TGCAGTGCTGGACAGGGAGGACAGCCCCAGCATTTT. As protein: CSAGQGGQPQHF.

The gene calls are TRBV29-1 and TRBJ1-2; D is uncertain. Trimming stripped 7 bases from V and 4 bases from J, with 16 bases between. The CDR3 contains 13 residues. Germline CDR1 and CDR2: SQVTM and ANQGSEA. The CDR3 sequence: CSAVQEEGYGYTF. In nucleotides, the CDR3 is TGCAGCGCCGTGCAGGAAGAGGGCTATGGCTACACCTTC.

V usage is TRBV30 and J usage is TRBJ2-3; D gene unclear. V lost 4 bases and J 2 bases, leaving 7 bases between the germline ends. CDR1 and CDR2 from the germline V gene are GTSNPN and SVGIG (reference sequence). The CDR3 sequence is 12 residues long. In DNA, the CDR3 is TGTGCCTGGAACCCCAACACAGATACGCAGTATTTT. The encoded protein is CAWNPNTDTQYF.